The 28 T cell receptor beta chains presented below share a single source sample, sequenced in a study of blood T cell repertoires in COVID-19. The table came from immunoSEQ multiplex PCR; TCRdb's copy has only in-frame clones and leaves some out. The sample carries approximately 77,000 clones, approximately 85% recorded once. Sequenced sample: peripheral blood. Receptors were obtained from a man aged 50 to 59 with COVID-19, enrolled during active disease.

V usage is TRBV29-1 and J usage is TRBJ2-7, with TRBD1 matching 9 bases. Germline CDR1 SQVTM, CDR2 ANQGSEA. V gave up 4 bases and J gave up 0 bases; unmatched junction bases: 1. The CDR3 extends over 13 amino acids. CDR3 protein: CSVGQGDSYEQYF. The CDR3 DNA sequence: TGCAGCGTTGGACAGGGGGACTCCTACGAGCAGTACTTC.

V is TRBV19 and J is TRBJ1-2; 7 bases align to TRBD1. The CDR3 length is 14 residues. Germline CDR1 reads LNHDA; CDR2 reads SQIVND (reference sequence). Losses at the gene ends were 5 bases for V and 4 bases for J; bases not matched to a gene: 7. The CDR3 nucleotides read TGTGCCAGTAGTTTCCTACAGGGGATCTATGGCTACACCTTC. The encoded protein is CASSFLQGIYGYTF.

The chain is built from TRBV7-2 and TRBJ2-1; D possibly corresponds to TRBD1 (6 bases). The CDR3 length is 13 residues. V lost 5 bases and J lost 12, with 17 bases in between. CDR1 is SGHTA and CDR2 is FQGNSA in the germline V gene. CDR3 loop: CASSLRDPRGQFF. CDR3 DNA: TGTGCCAGCAGCCTTCGGGACCCCAGGGGGCAGTTCTTC.

V is TRBV7-2 and J is TRBJ2-7; 7 bases fit TRBD1. Germline V gives CDR1 SGHTA, CDR2 FQGNSA. V trimming: 1 base; J trimming: 3 bases; junction bases outside the gene matches: 3. CDR3 length: 14 residues. The CDR3 here is CASSLDPGGYEQYF. Written as DNA, the CDR3 is TGTGCCAGCAGCTTAGACCCAGGGGGCTACGAGCAGTACTTC.

The chain employs TRBV29-1 and TRBJ2-7; 7 nucleotides match TRBD1. Germline CDR1 reads SQVTM; CDR2 reads ANQGSEA. This CDR3 is built from 12 residues. The J segment lost 5 bases and the V segment lost 6 bases, leaving 7 bases of the junction unmatched. The CDR3 reads CSVTVQGHEQYF. CDR3 DNA: TGCAGCGTCACCGTACAGGGGCACGAGCAGTACTTC.

The V call is TRBV30, the J call TRBJ2-7; 10 positions match TRBD1. Germline V gene data show CDR1 as GTSNPN and CDR2 as SVGIG (reference sequence). The CDR3 is 14 amino acids. The ends lost 7 bases at V and 3 bases at J; junction bases unmatched: 9. The CDR3 here is CASGQGNMGYEQYF. Written as DNA, the CDR3 is TGTGCCTCGGGACAGGGGAATATGGGCTACGAGCAGTACTTC.

The rearrangement joins TRBV20-1 to TRBJ2-7; weak D call: TRBD1 (7 bases). Germline V CDR1 and CDR2: DFQATT, SNEGSKA (reference sequence). This CDR3 is 11 amino acids long. V lost 6 bases and J 7 bases, leaving 13 bases between the germline ends. CDR3 nucleotides: TGCAGTGCCAGGGGGGCGGGGGAGCAGTACTTC. This gives the protein CSARGAGEQYF.

J is TRBJ1-2 and V is TRBV28; 8 bases are a match to TRBD1. V trimming: 3 bases; J trimming: 1 base; junction bases outside the gene matches: 13. Germline CDR1 is MDHEN and CDR2 is SYDVKM. The CDR3 is 18 amino acids. CDR3 residues: CASSFTRYRTGLNYGYTF. The CDR3 nucleotides read TGTGCCAGCAGTTTCACACGGTATAGGACAGGGCTTAACTATGGCTACACCTTC.

This clone was recorded only once. The chain has TRBV7-3 and TRBJ2-1; D not certain. V shed 5 bases and J shed 5 bases, with 10 bases lying between them. CDR1 is SGHTA and CDR2 is FQGTGA in the germline V gene. The CDR3 extends over 13 amino acids. The CDR3 nucleotides read TGTGCCAGCAGCCTCGGTCTCCACAATGAGCAGTTCTTC. Amino acid sequence: CASSLGLHNEQFF.

This clone was seen once. This rearrangement joins TRBV29-1 to TRBJ2-7; a possible D gene is TRBD1 (6 bases). Germline values: CDR1 SQVTM, CDR2 ANQGSEA. The CDR3 consists of 13 residues. Trimming pared 4 bases from V and 0 bases from J, leaving 10 bases between. CDR3 region: CSVAYRVSYEQYF. The DNA for the CDR3 is TGCAGCGTTGCCTACAGGGTCTCCTACGAGCAGTACTTC.

This clone was detected once. The chain employs TRBV30 and TRBJ1-6, with 9 bases matching TRBD1. Germline values: CDR1 GTSNPN, CDR2 SVGIG (reference sequence). The CDR3 runs to 14 residues. J lost 7 bases, V lost 7 bases, and 8 bases had no gene match. For the CDR3, the DNA is TGTGCCTCGATAGCGGGGACAGGGAATTCACCCCTCCACTTT. Its protein is CASIAGTGNSPLHF.

The chain links TRBV12-3 or TRBV12-4 to TRBJ2-3; D unclear. V lost 7 bases and J 1 base, leaving 9 bases between the germline ends. The CDR3 sequence is 13 residues long. The CDR3 protein is CASTLRGTDTQYF. Here the CDR3 DNA reads TGTGCCAGCACCCTCCGGGGCACAGATACGCAGTATTTT.

This chain links TRBV6-5 with TRBJ2-7, with TRBD2 matching over 10 bases. With V trimmed by 6 bases and J by 6 bases, 8 bases remained unmatched. Germline V gene lookup returns CDR1 MNHEY and CDR2 SVGAGI. This CDR3 has 14 residues. DNA for the CDR3: TGTGCCAGCAGCGCTAGCGGGAGATCCGGCGAGCAGTACTTC. It codes for CASSASGRSGEQYF.

This clone was seen a single time. The chain joins TRBV29-1 to TRBJ2-7, with D uncertain. V was cut by 6 bases and J by 2 bases, with 11 bases left in between. Germline values: CDR1 SQVTM, CDR2 ANQGSEA. The CDR3 runs to 12 residues. CDR3 nucleotides: TGCAGCGTCCGACTTGCCCCCTACGAGCAGTACTTC. It translates to CSVRLAPYEQYF.

The chain combines TRBV4-1 with TRBJ1-5; D gene ambiguous. Germline CDR1 reads MGHRA; CDR2 reads YSYEKL. The germline V and J ends were trimmed by 4 bases and 4 bases, with 20 bases remaining between them. The CDR3 covers 17 residues. In DNA form, the CDR3 reads TGCGCCAGCAGCCCAGGTAAGGACGGCGGGATAAATCAGCCCCAGCATTTT. This codes for CASSPGKDGGINQPQHF.

The chain recombines TRBV5-1 with TRBJ2-7, with 7 bases identical to TRBD1. V lost 6 bases, J lost 3 bases, and 12 bases stayed unmatched. Germline V gene data show CDR1 as SGHRS and CDR2 as YFSETQ. The CDR3 has 15 amino acids. The CDR3 loop is CASKALGQRDYEQYF. In nucleotides, the CDR3 is TGCGCCAGCAAAGCTCTGGGACAGCGCGACTACGAGCAGTACTTC. Filled out from reference TRBV5-1 and TRBJ2-7, the complete variable domain reads KAGVTQTPRYLIKTRGQQVTLSCSPISGHRSVSWYQQTPGQGLQFLFEYFSETQRNKGNFPGRFSGRQFSNSRSEMNVSTLELGDSALYLCASKALGQRDYEQYFGPGTRLTVT.

This clone was detected only once. V usage is TRBV19 and J usage is TRBJ1-1; TRBD1 matches at 8 bases. Germline loops: CDR1 LNHDA, CDR2 SQIVND (reference sequence). V trimming: 5 bases; J trimming: 1 base; junction bases outside the gene matches: 21. This CDR3 spans 20 amino acids. The CDR3 DNA reads TGTGCCAGTAGTCGTCCCAGATCTCGGACAGGGAGACTTGCGAACACTGAAGCTTTCTTT. Translation: CASSRPRSRTGRLANTEAFF. Full variable domain (remainder filled in from reference TRBV19 and TRBJ1-1): DGGITQSPKYLFRKEGQNVTLSCEQNLNHDAMYWYRQDPGQGLRLIYYSQIVNDFQKGDIAEGYSVSREKKESFPLTVTSAQKNPTAFYLCASSRPRSRTGRLANTEAFFGQGTRLTVV.

The CDR3 coding sequence is TGCAGCGTTGAGGCCAGGAGGGATACTGAAGCTTTCTTT. The encoded protein is CSVEARRDTEAFF. V is TRBV29-1 and J is TRBJ1-1; no firm D call. Germline values: CDR1 SQVTM, CDR2 ANQGSEA. The V end lost 3 bases, the J end lost 5 bases, and 13 bases lay between the germline ends. The CDR3 is 13 amino acids.

The V and J genes are TRBV6-5 and TRBJ2-7; no definite D call. Deletions cut 8 bases from V and 5 bases from J, with 10 bases between. The CDR3 has 11 residues. Germline CDR1 reads MNHEY; CDR2 reads SVGAGI. The CDR3 coding sequence is TGTGCCAGCTCTACGGTGCACGAGCAGTACTTC. Translation: CASSTVHEQYF.

The chain is built from TRBV7-2 and TRBJ2-5; D is undetermined. The CDR3 is 12 residues long. V shed 4 bases and J shed 5 bases, with 8 bases lying between them. Germline V lookup: CDR1 SGHTA, CDR2 FQGNSA. DNA of the CDR3: TGTGCCAGCAGCTACACCTTGGAGACCCAGTACTTC. This translates into CASSYTLETQYF. Full variable domain (outside the CDR3, taken from reference TRBV7-2 and TRBJ2-5): GAGVSQSPSNKVTEKGKDVELRCDPISGHTALYWYRQSLGQGLEFLIYFQGNSAPDKSGLPSDRFSAERTGGSVSTLTIQRTQQEDSAVYLCASSYTLETQYFGPGTRLLVL.

This chain's CDR3 is CASSLTGAQGNEQFF. DNA of the CDR3: TGTGCCAGCAGCCTGACAGGGGCCCAAGGCAATGAGCAGTTCTTC. The V call is TRBV28, the J call TRBJ2-1; 8 bases match TRBD1. The CDR3 loop spans 15 amino acids. Germline assignment: CDR1 MDHEN and CDR2 SYDVKM. Trimming took 6 bases from V and 6 from J; bases not matched to a gene: 10.

The V gene is TRBV5-4, the J gene TRBJ2-2; 8 bases fit TRBD1. Looked up from germline, CDR1 is SGHNT and CDR2 is YYREEE (reference sequence). V was clipped by 4 bases and J by 4 bases; unmatched bases: 9. CDR3 length: 16 amino acids. CDR3 nucleotide sequence: TGTGCCAGCAGCCTCCCCGGGACAGGCTTCACCGGGGAGCTGTTTTTT. Translated: CASSLPGTGFTGELFF.

The table lists this clone with a few counts. The chain recombines TRBV18 with TRBJ1-1; 10 positions match TRBD1. The CDR3 consists of 12 residues. Trimming at V came to 6 bases and at J to 8 bases, leaving 3 bases not matched to a gene. Germline V lookup: CDR1 KGHSH, CDR2 LQKENI. The CDR3 sequence: CASSLDRGEAFF. DNA of the CDR3: TGTGCCAGCTCGCTGGACAGGGGGGAAGCTTTCTTT. Combining the CDR3 with reference TRBV18 and TRBJ1-1 gives the whole variable domain NAGVMQNPRHLVRRRGQEARLRCSPMKGHSHVYWYRQLPEEGLKFMVYLQKENIIDESGMPKERFSAEFPKEGPSILRIQQVVRGDSAAYFCASSLDRGEAFFGQGTRLTVV.

The V gene is TRBV9, the J gene TRBJ1-5; TRBD1 is a possible D gene (6 bases). CDR1 and CDR2 (germline): SGDLS, YYNGEE. The V end was cut by 4 bases, the J end by 1 base, with 9 bases between. The CDR3 has 14 residues. CDR3 nucleotides: TGTGCCAGCAGCTCCGGACAGAGCAATCAGCCCCAGCATTTT. It specifies CASSSGQSNQPQHF.

The CDR3 nucleotides read TGTGCCAGCAGCAAAGGCCAGGGGGCTCCAGAAAACATTCAGTACTTC. It is translated as CASSKGQGAPENIQYF. The chain combines TRBV21-1 with TRBJ2-4; the table gives TRBD1 as D, unverified against the DNA. TRBV21-1 is described as a pseudogene. This CDR3 is 16 amino acids long.

This chain links TRBV6-1 with TRBJ1-5; D ambiguous. The CDR3 is made up of 13 amino acids. Per germline, CDR1 MNHNS and CDR2 SASEGT. V lost 2 bases and J lost 5, with 7 bases in between. CDR3 nucleotides: TGTGCCAGCAGTGAAACTAGGGATCAGCCCCAGCATTTT. Its protein product is CASSETRDQPQHF.

The V gene is TRBV5-1, the J gene TRBJ2-1, with TRBD2 identical over 12 bases. Looked up from germline, CDR1 is SGHRS and CDR2 is YFSETQ. This CDR3 comprises 14 residues. With 2 bases clipped from V and 7 bases from J, the junction kept 1 base outside the gene matches. As DNA, the CDR3 is TGCGCCAGCAGCTTAACTAGCGGGGGGAATGAGCAGTTCTTC. Translating gives CASSLTSGGNEQFF.

The V and J genes are TRBV28 and TRBJ2-7; 7 nucleotides match TRBD1. V lost 5 bases, J lost 3 bases, and 4 bases stayed unmatched. The CDR3 spans 13 residues. CDR1 and CDR2 (germline): MDHEN, SYDVKM. The CDR3 region is CASSVTGNYEQYF. The DNA of the CDR3 is TGTGCCAGCAGTGTGACAGGGAACTACGAGCAGTACTTC.